This is a list of T cell receptor beta chains from one sample in a study of OX40 agonist ivuxolimab in advanced cancers. TCRdb keeps only in-frame clones here, not all; method: immunoSEQ multiplex PCR. The sample yields about 79,000 clones, 94% seen once. The source material was CD4+ or CD8+ T cells sorted from blood, sampled in a trial of the OX40 agonist ivuxolimab. The receptors here all came from an adult with an advanced solid tumor such as melanoma, head and neck, liver or kidney cancer. Each CDR3 is given with its conserved first and last residue. The order of the fields is clone size, V gene, J gene, D gene, CDR3 protein, CDR3 DNA. D genes are given only for firm matches. Clone size is stated in some rows and not others, as once, few, many or a class when expanded.

size: NA
V: TRBV7-9
J: TRBJ2-7
D: NA
CDR3: CASSSGASGDPYEQYF
DNA: TGTGCCAGCAGCTCCGGGGCTTCGGGGGACCCCTACGAGCAGTACTTC

size: few
V: TRBV4-1
J: TRBJ2-2
D: NA
CDR3: CASSQVSEAGELFF
DNA: TGCGCCAGCAGCCAAGTAAGCGAGGCCGGGGAGCTGTTTTTT

size: NA
V: TRBV7-2
J: TRBJ1-3
D: NA
CDR3: CASSQDWSLDGSSGNTIYF
DNA: TGTGCCAGCAGCCAAGATTGGTCCCTGGACGGCAGCTCTGGAAACACCATATATTTT

size: NA
V: TRBV27
J: TRBJ1-5
D: NA
CDR3: CASSFGGNQPQHF
DNA: TGTGCCAGCAGTTTTGGGGGCAATCAGCCCCAGCATTTT

size: NA
V: TRBV2
J: TRBJ1-2
D: TRBD1
CDR3: CASSLSDRDPGGYTF
DNA: TGTGCCAGCAGTTTATCCGACAGGGACCCGGGGGGCTACACCTTC

size: NA
V: TRBV19
J: TRBJ1-1
D: NA
CDR3: CASRHMNTEAFF
DNA: TGTGCCAGTAGGCATATGAACACTGAAGCTTTCTTT

size: NA
V: TRBV19
J: TRBJ2-2
D: TRBD1
CDR3: CASSIWDPGQGFRDAGELFF
DNA: TGTGCCAGTAGTATATGGGATCCCGGACAGGGATTTCGGGACGCCGGGGAGCTGTTTTTT

size: NA
V: TRBV4-3
J: TRBJ2-7
D: NA
CDR3: CASSQDMGESYEQYF
DNA: TGCGCCAGCAGCCAAGATATGGGGGAGTCCTACGAGCAGTACTTC

size: NA
V: TRBV28
J: TRBJ2-7
D: NA
CDR3: CASSFGAEQYF
DNA: TGTGCCAGCAGTTTCGGTGCCGAGCAGTACTTC

size: NA
V: TRBV28
J: TRBJ2-1
D: NA
CDR3: CASSFSYNEQFF
DNA: TGTGCCAGCAGTTTTAGCTACAATGAGCAGTTCTTC

size: NA
V: TRBV2
J: TRBJ2-5
D: NA
CDR3: CASSGFGKETQYF
DNA: TGTGCCAGCAGCGGATTTGGCAAAGAGACCCAGTACTTC

size: NA
V: TRBV14
J: TRBJ2-7
D: NA
CDR3: CASSPGWSYEQYF
DNA: TGTGCCAGCAGCCCTGGGTGGTCCTACGAGCAGTACTTC

size: NA
V: TRBV19
J: TRBJ1-5
D: TRBD1
CDR3: CASSIGTGSNQPQHF
DNA: TGTGCCAGTAGTATAGGGACAGGTAGCAATCAGCCCCAGCATTTT

size: NA
V: TRBV5-4
J: TRBJ1-2
D: NA
CDR3: CASSFGAGNYGYTF
DNA: TGTGCCAGCAGCTTCGGCGCGGGGAACTATGGCTACACCTTC

size: NA
V: TRBV11-3
J: TRBJ2-1
D: TRBD2
CDR3: CASSPTGTSGIEQFF
DNA: TGTGCCAGCAGCCCCACCGGGACTAGCGGTATTGAGCAGTTCTTC

size: NA
V: TRBV7-9
J: TRBJ2-5
D: NA
CDR3: CASSLAADVVDF
DNA: TGTGCCAGCAGCTTAGCGGCGGATGTAGTGGACTTC

size: NA
V: TRBV28
J: TRBJ2-1
D: NA
CDR3: CASSGRNEQFF
DNA: TGTGCCAGCAGCGGTCGGAATGAGCAGTTCTTC

size: NA
V: TRBV19
J: TRBJ1-2
D: NA
CDR3: CASSIGGGYGAYGYTF
DNA: TGTGCCAGTAGTATTGGAGGAGGGTATGGTGCCTATGGCTACACCTTC

size: NA
V: TRBV20-1
J: TRBJ1-2
D: NA
CDR3: CSGGPYGYTF
DNA: TGCAGTGGGGGCCCCTATGGCTACACCTTC

size: NA
V: TRBV7-2
J: TRBJ2-1
D: NA
CDR3: CASSPGPILEQFF
DNA: TGTGCCAGCAGCCCCGGGCCCATTCTCGAGCAGTTCTTC

size: NA
V: TRBV15
J: TRBJ1-6
D: NA
CDR3: CATSRGETGPNSPLHF
DNA: TGTGCCACCAGCAGGGGAGAGACAGGACCTAATTCACCCCTCCACTTT

size: NA
V: TRBV7-6
J: TRBJ2-1
D: TRBD2
CDR3: CASSSPLSGSTLGNEQFF
DNA: TGTGCCAGCAGCTCGCCCCTTAGCGGGAGTACCCTCGGGAATGAGCAGTTCTTC

size: NA
V: TRBV6-5
J: TRBJ1-1
D: TRBD1
CDR3: CASSSPDRGREAFF
DNA: TGTGCCAGCAGTTCCCCGGACAGGGGACGGGAAGCTTTCTTT

size: once
V: TRBV28
J: TRBJ2-7
D: NA
CDR3: CASSLMGSLLAPYEQYF
DNA: TGTGCCAGCAGTTTAATGGGAAGCCTTCTGGCTCCCTACGAGCAGTACTTC

size: NA
V: TRBV18
J: TRBJ2-7
D: NA
CDR3: CASSPGGGTYEQYF
DNA: TGTGCCAGCTCACCGGGTGGCGGGACCTACGAGCAGTACTTC

size: NA
V: TRBV19
J: TRBJ2-2
D: NA
CDR3: CASKGGTGELFF
DNA: TGTGCCAGTAAGGGGGGGACCGGGGAGCTGTTTTTT

size: NA
V: TRBV2
J: TRBJ1-2
D: TRBD1
CDR3: CASFDSLDRAVGRSIYGYTF
DNA: TGTGCCAGCTTTGATTCTTTGGACAGGGCGGTGGGACGATCTATCTATGGCTACACCTTC

size: NA
V: TRBV19
J: TRBJ2-7
D: NA
CDR3: CASSIFGSSSYEQYF
DNA: TGTGCCAGTAGTATTTTCGGGTCTAGCTCCTACGAGCAGTACTTC

size: NA
V: TRBV19
J: TRBJ2-1
D: NA
CDR3: CASSIPPEQFF
DNA: TGTGCCAGTAGTATCCCCCCTGAGCAGTTCTTC